This section outlines one T cell receptor beta chain sequence together with its context. This record comes from a study of blood T cell repertoires in COVID-19. The wider study: Acute-phase and convalescent COVID-19 samples originated in the United States, Italy and Spain. From T cells, B-cell-depleted T cells, or PBMCs came the material, which was cDNA or gDNA.

The study drew participants aged about 18 to 89 years from some 25 US areas. Trimming removed 1 base from V and 8 bases from J, with 15 bases in between. In germline, CDR1 is LGHNA, CDR2 YNFKEQ. The CDR3 is 15 amino acids. Profiled with immunoSEQ multiplex PCR; TCRdb holds only in-frame clones, not every one. The profile shows 150,000 or so clones, approximately 88% of them singletons. This sequence joins TRBV4-2 and TRBJ1-5; D possibly corresponds to TRBD1 (6 bases). The sample was PBMCs or T cells enriched from blood (not recorded which). The sequence was collected from a man aged 70-80 years who had been exposed to COVID-19. CDR3 bases: TGTGCCAGCAGCCAAGGTCCGCAGGGGATGAAGCCCCAGCATTTT. Translation gives CASSQGPQGMKPQHF.